Each of the 10 T cell receptor beta chains below was sequenced from the same sample in a study of blood T cells in healthy people across ages. The authors ran a second PCR of 7 to 11 cycles using a sample-barcoded 5' primer and a J-beta primer mix. TCRdb processed the 5' RACE reads anew with MiXCR; each CDR3 protein has one entry. The sample lists approximately 2,000,000 distinct CDR3 sequences; about two fifths were seen once. What was sequenced was blood. The origin of the receptors is a human donor in good health.

This clonotype was recorded once. The chain couples TRBV24-1 to TRBJ1-2; D possibly corresponds to TRBD1 (5 bases). Germline V gene lookup returns CDR1 KGHDR and CDR2 SFDVKD. V lost 4 bases to trimming and J lost 1 base, with 12 bases between them. The CDR3 spans 15 residues. The CDR3 loop reads CATSDRTLGNYGYTF. The CDR3 DNA sequence: TGTGCCACCAGTGACCGGACATTGGGTAACTATGGCTACACCTTC.

The chain has TRBV11-2 and TRBJ2-4; TRBD1 aligns across 7 bases. The J call may be incorrect, as the DNA end agrees better with TRBJ2-7. The length of the CDR3 is 18 residues. From germline, CDR1 is SGHAT and CDR2 FQNNGV. The CDR3 loop reads CASSPRGMWTGGNYEQYF. CDR3 nucleotides: TGTGCCAGCAGCCCCAGGGGTATGTGGACAGGTGGAAACTACGAGCAGTACTTC.

The gene calls are TRBV28 and TRBJ2-1, with D maybe TRBD2 (6 bases). The germline V and J ends were trimmed by 5 bases and 6 bases, with 17 bases remaining between them. CDR3 length: 15 residues. Germline loops: CDR1 MDHEN, CDR2 SYDVKM. CDR3 in amino acids: CASSPAGLLLNEQFF. The CDR3 DNA reads TGTGCCAGCAGTCCCGCGGGACTCCTACTCAATGAGCAGTTCTTC.

The chain uses TRBV24-1 and TRBJ2-2; D uncertain. Trimming shortened V by 2 bases and J by 6 bases, and 9 bases separated the two germline ends. Germline CDR1 and CDR2: KGHDR and SFDVKD. The CDR3 runs 14 residues. Here the CDR3 DNA reads TGTGCCACCAGTGATTGGGAAGCCCCCGGGGAGCTGTTTTTT. Translated: CATSDWEAPGELFF.

The chain links TRBV2 to TRBJ2-5; D gene uncertain. CDR1 SNHLY and CDR2 FYNNEI come from the germline V gene. The CDR3 is 12 amino acids. With 8 bases removed from V and 5 bases from J, the gap between germline ends came to 12 bases. The CDR3 DNA follows: TGTGCCAGCTGCGAGCTCTGGGAGACCCAGTACTTC. Amino acids: CASCELWETQYF.

This clonotype was seen repeatedly, ten times or more. The V call is TRBV20-1, the J call TRBJ2-1, with TRBD2 identical over 7 bases. CDR1 DFQATT and CDR2 SNEGSKA come from the germline V gene (reference sequence). The length of the CDR3 is 15 residues. V dropped 0 bases and J dropped 5; count of bases not matched to a gene: 7. This chain's CDR3 is CSARDFQRGDNEQFF. The CDR3 coding sequence is TGCAGTGCTAGAGATTTCCAGCGGGGCGACAATGAGCAGTTCTTC.

The rearrangement joins TRBV7-2 to TRBJ2-7; the match to TRBD1 covers 11 bases. Germline lookup yields CDR1 SGHTA and CDR2 FQGNSA. The CDR3 is made up of 20 amino acids. The ends lost 8 bases at V and 2 bases at J; junction bases unmatched: 23. CDR3 region: CASGETRGDRGMYGTYEQYF. CDR3 nucleotides: TGTGCCAGCGGCGAAACGAGAGGGGACAGGGGGATGTACGGAACCTACGAGCAGTACTTC. Full variable domain (rest looked up from reference TRBV7-2 and TRBJ2-7): GAGVSQSPSNKVTEKGKDVELRCDPISGHTALYWYRQSLGQGLEFLIYFQGNSAPDKSGLPSDRFSAERTGGSVSTLTIQRTQQEDSAVYLCASGETRGDRGMYGTYEQYFGPGTRLTVT.

This clonotype came up a few times. This rearrangement joins TRBV7-2 to TRBJ2-1; 10 bases line up with TRBD2. Germline CDR1 and CDR2: SGHTA and FQGNSA. V shed 3 bases and J 8 bases; nucleotides not matched to a gene: 13. The CDR3 has 17 amino acids. CDR3 amino acids: CTSSFGPAGGPLDEQFF. DNA of the CDR3: TGTACCAGCAGCTTTGGGCCAGCGGGGGGGCCATTGGATGAGCAGTTCTTC.

This clonotype showed up just a few times. No DNA is shown, since the ends of the CDR3 on it are uncertain; the CDR3 is the one TCRdb lists. The chain couples TRBV20-1 to TRBJ1-2; the table's D call TRBD1 went unverified against the DNA. The CDR3 length is 13 residues, termini included. Germline loops: CDR1 DFQATT, CDR2 SNEGSKA (reference sequence). CDR3: CSAPDTSNYGCTF.

The chain joins TRBV7-2 to TRBJ1-4; TRBD1 might be the D (5 bases). V was shortened by 3 bases and J by 12 bases, with 11 bases between the two germline ends. This CDR3 spans 12 amino acids. CDR1 is SGHTA and CDR2 is FQGNSA in the germline V gene. The CDR3 nucleotides are TGTGCCAGCAGCTTCAGGGAGGGCGAACTGTTTTTT. The encoded protein is CASSFREGELFF.